Presented here are 22 T cell receptor beta chains from one specimen sequenced in a study of T cell repertoires in cytomegalovirus infection. A single record per CDR3 protein comes from TCRdb applying MiXCR to the reads. This sample carries tens of thousands of distinct CDR3 sequences, around 21% of them seen once, and the ten largest clones take less than 70%. These receptors are not linked to any known antigen. Sample: CD8+ T cells from cultured PBMCs, taken from culture after CMV antigen stimulation. The receptors shown here come from a human donor in good health (CMV status not recorded). Some clones in this sample may be carry-over from other donors' samples.

The gene calls are TRBV15 and TRBJ2-1, with no clear D. CDR3 length equals 13 residues. V lost 2 bases and J 5 bases, leaving 7 bases between the germline ends. Germline assignment: CDR1 LNHNV and CDR2 YYDKDF (reference sequence). The CDR3, as DNA: TGTGCCACCAGCAGATCCCTGAACAATGAGCAGTTCTTC. Its protein product is CATSRSLNNEQFF.

The J gene is TRBJ2-1, the V gene TRBV5-6; D gene uncertain. Between the trimmed V and J ends, which lost 3 bases and 9 bases, there was a span of 16 bases. The V gene's germline CDR1 is SGHDT and CDR2 YYEEEE. This CDR3 is 14 amino acids long. In DNA, the CDR3 is TGTGCCAGCAGCTACGTATCCCAGCGTGCTGAGCAGTTCTTC. Amino acid sequence: CASSYVSQRAEQFF.

This clonotype was seen a few times. The V and J genes are TRBV2 and TRBJ2-3; D perhaps matches TRBD1 (5 bases). Germline V lookup: CDR1 SNHLY, CDR2 FYNNEI. This CDR3 contains 15 residues. Trimming cost V 8 bases and J 2 bases, with 17 bases left between them. CDR3 sequence reads: CASSPSRAPTDTQYF. CDR3 bases: TGTGCCAGCTCCCCCAGCAGGGCCCCCACAGATACGCAGTATTTT. The whole variable domain, filled in from reference TRBV2 and TRBJ2-3, reads EPEVTQTPSHQVTQMGQEVILRCVPISNHLYFYWYRQILGQKVEFLVSFYNNEISEKSEIFDDQFSVERPDGSNFTLKIRSTKLEDSAMYFCASSPSRAPTDTQYFGPGTRLTVL.

This clonotype was recorded many times. The rearrangement links TRBV12-3 or TRBV12-4 to TRBJ2-3, with D uncertain. The CDR3 has 13 residues. With 3 bases removed from V and 2 bases from J, the gap between germline ends came to 6 bases. CDR3 residues: CASSLRFTDTQYF. CDR3 sequence (DNA): TGTGCCAGCAGTTTGCGGTTCACAGATACGCAGTATTTT.

Ten or more counts support this clonotype. The CDR3 is CASSGKTKEGYTF. The DNA for the CDR3 is TGCGCCAGCAGCGGCAAGACGAAGGAGGGCTACACCTTC. The chain combines TRBV5-1 with TRBJ1-2; D not certain. From germline, CDR1 is SGHRS and CDR2 YFSETQ. Trimming took 4 bases from V and 8 from J, leaving 15 bases between them. The CDR3 totals 13 residues.

The table lists this clonotype with many counts. V usage is TRBV28 and J usage is TRBJ2-1, with D perhaps matching TRBD2 (6 bases). Trimming shortened V by 7 bases and J by 8 bases, and 27 bases separated the two germline ends. Germline CDR1 and CDR2: MDHEN and SYDVKM. This CDR3 is built from 17 residues. CDR3 residues: CASNFPAVEGIVDEQFF. The CDR3 DNA follows: TGTGCCAGCAACTTTCCGGCTGTGGAGGGTATCGTCGATGAGCAGTTCTTC.

The genes are TRBV4-3 and TRBJ2-1; 11 bases are shared with TRBD2. Germline assignment: CDR1 LGHNA and CDR2 YSLEER. This CDR3 contains 20 residues. Losses at the gene ends were 0 bases for V and 6 bases for J; bases not matched to a gene: 16. The CDR3 protein is CASSQDRLQLAGDPLNEQFF. In DNA form, the CDR3 reads TGCGCCAGCAGCCAAGATCGCCTTCAACTAGCGGGAGATCCCCTCAATGAGCAGTTCTTC.

This chain connects TRBV7-6 to TRBJ1-2, with a weak D call TRBD1 (6 bases). The germline V gene encodes CDR1 SGHVS and CDR2 FNYEAQ. The CDR3 has 16 amino acids. Trimming pared 6 bases from V and 4 bases from J, leaving 21 bases between. The CDR3 here is CASSSSPRGSIYGYTF. The CDR3 nucleotides read TGTGCCAGCAGTTCTAGCCCAAGGGGGTCAATCTATGGCTACACCTTC.

This clonotype was seen a handful of times. The chain combines TRBV2 with TRBJ2-7; 10 bases line up with TRBD2. CDR1 SNHLY and CDR2 FYNNEI come from the germline V gene. The CDR3 has 16 residues. The junction had 5 bases not matched to a gene; V was cut back by 3 bases and J by 0 bases. This CDR3 is CASSDWLAGDSYEQYF. CDR3 DNA sequence: TGTGCCAGCAGTGACTGGCTAGCGGGGGACTCCTACGAGCAGTACTTC.

This clonotype has just a few counts. The rearrangement links TRBV10-3 to TRBJ2-6; 11 nucleotides line up with TRBD1. CDR1 ENHRY and CDR2 SYGVKD come from the germline V gene. This CDR3 spans 15 amino acids. V gave up 9 bases and J gave up 2 bases; unmatched junction bases: 3. CDR3 sequence reads: CAIGQGATGANVLTF. The CDR3 coding sequence is TGTGCCATAGGACAGGGGGCTACTGGGGCCAACGTCCTGACTTTC.

The CDR3 loop reads CASSLGQEGGYTF. In DNA, the CDR3 is TGTGCCAGCAGCTTAGGGCAGGAGGGAGGCTACACCTTC. This chain connects TRBV7-9 to TRBJ1-2, with D uncertain. The CDR3 is 13 amino acids. Germline CDR1 SEHNR, CDR2 FQNEAQ (reference sequence). Trimming pared 1 base from V and 8 bases from J, leaving 11 bases between. The whole variable domain, remainder taken from reference TRBV7-9 and TRBJ1-2, is DTGVSQNPRHKITKRGQNVTFRCDPISEHNRLYWYRQTLGQGPEFLTYFQNEAQLEKSRLLSDRFSAERPKGSFSTLEIQRTEQGDSAMYLCASSLGQEGGYTFGSGTRLTVV.

This clonotype was recorded a few times. The V and J genes are TRBV11-2 and TRBJ2-3; possible D gene TRBD2, 6 bases. Germline V gene lookup returns CDR1 SGHAT and CDR2 FQNNGV. Trimming cost V 0 bases and J 0 bases, with 13 bases left between them. CDR3 length: 17 amino acids. As DNA, the CDR3 is TGTGCCAGCAGCTTAGAGGGCGGGGTCGCTAGCACAGATACGCAGTATTTT. Translating gives CASSLEGGVASTDTQYF.

The chain carries TRBV27 and TRBJ2-1; TRBD1 aligns across 7 bases. Unmatched junction bases numbered 5, after V lost 5 bases and J lost 7 bases. CDR1 is MNHEY, CDR2 SMNVEV, per germline (reference sequence). This CDR3 has 13 residues. The CDR3 reads CASSPGTVNEQFF. Written as DNA, the CDR3 is TGTGCCAGCAGTCCCGGGACAGTAAATGAGCAGTTCTTC.

This clonotype was recorded many times. The CDR3, as DNA: TGTGCCAGTAGTCCCGACAGGGGGCTCGAAAATTCACCCCTCCACTTT. Translation: CASSPDRGLENSPLHF. The chain combines TRBV19 with TRBJ1-6; TRBD1 matches at 10 bases. The CDR3 is made up of 16 amino acids. The germline gives CDR1 LNHDA, CDR2 SQIVND (reference sequence). J lost 7 bases, V lost 5 bases, and 8 bases had no gene match.

Only one count was recorded for this clonotype. The J gene is TRBJ1-5, the V gene TRBV20-1; 7 bases are shared with TRBD1. J gave up 7 bases and V 5 bases, and 17 bases lay outside the gene matches. The CDR3 is 16 residues long. Germline CDR1 DFQATT, CDR2 SNEGSKA (reference sequence). CDR3 loop: CSAGVGERGLGQPQHF. In nucleotides, the CDR3 is TGCAGTGCTGGGGTCGGGGAAAGGGGGCTAGGGCAGCCCCAGCATTTT.

This clonotype was counted at least ten times. The chain combines TRBV15 with TRBJ1-1, with D maybe TRBD1 (5 bases). The CDR3 contains 15 residues. CDR1 and CDR2 (germline): LNHNV, YYDKDF (reference sequence). V lost 0 bases and J lost 3, with 11 bases in between. The CDR3 spells CATSRDGGKDTEAFF. The CDR3 coding sequence is TGTGCCACCAGCAGAGATGGGGGGAAGGACACTGAAGCTTTCTTT.

The table lists this clonotype with many counts. V is TRBV12-3 or TRBV12-4 and J is TRBJ1-4, with D unclear. V gave up 0 bases and J gave up 7 bases, with 9 bases separating them. The CDR3 is 14 amino acids. The CDR3 DNA sequence: TGTGCCAGCAGTTTAGCAGGGATTCGTGAAAAACTGTTTTTT. Amino acids: CASSLAGIREKLFF.

This clonotype was found a few times. V and J are TRBV19 and TRBJ2-7; possibly TRBD1 for D (6 bases). Germline CDR1 reads LNHDA; CDR2 reads SQIVND (reference sequence). This CDR3 has 16 residues. Deletions cut 2 bases from V and 6 bases from J, with 20 bases between. The CDR3: CASSIYGRGSLGEQYF. DNA for the CDR3: TGTGCCAGTAGTATATATGGCAGGGGAAGTCTGGGCGAGCAGTACTTC.

This clonotype has just a few counts. This chain connects TRBV20-1 to TRBJ2-1, with D tentatively TRBD2 (6 bases). In germline, CDR1 is DFQATT, CDR2 SNEGSKA (reference sequence). The CDR3 length is 14 residues. The V end lost 3 bases, the J end lost 7 bases, and 16 bases lay between the germline ends. The CDR3 DNA is TGCAGTGCTAGGGGCGAGGAGGGGAAAAATGAGCAGTTCTTC. It is translated as CSARGEEGKNEQFF.

The sample holds many counts of this clonotype. The rearrangement links TRBV7-2 to TRBJ2-1; D is uncertain. The CDR3 is made up of 14 amino acids. CDR1 and CDR2 (germline): SGHTA, FQGNSA. Between the trimmed V and J ends, which lost 4 bases and 7 bases, there was a span of 14 bases. The CDR3 protein is CASSSSLDPNEQFF. For the CDR3, the DNA is TGTGCCAGCAGCTCAAGCTTAGACCCTAATGAGCAGTTCTTC.

This clonotype was seen repeatedly, ten times or more. The chain has TRBV5-6 and TRBJ2-2, with 9 bases identical to TRBD1. The germline gives CDR1 SGHDT, CDR2 YYEEEE. This CDR3 is built from 18 residues. With 2 bases clipped from V and 4 bases from J, the junction kept 12 bases outside the gene matches. Here the CDR3 reads CASSLQGATPRGTGELFF. The CDR3 DNA sequence: TGTGCCAGCAGCTTACAGGGGGCCACCCCGAGGGGCACCGGGGAGCTGTTTTTT.

The chain employs TRBV7-2 and TRBJ2-7, with D possibly matching TRBD1 (6 bases). Germline CDR1 is SGHTA and CDR2 is FQGNSA. The CDR3 runs to 17 residues. Trimming left V 5 bases short and J 5 bases short, with 25 bases between. CDR3 loop: CASSPQPDRSPLHEQYF. CDR3 DNA sequence: TGTGCCAGCAGCCCACAACCTGACAGGTCCCCCCTCCACGAGCAGTACTTC. Looking up the rest from reference TRBV7-2 and TRBJ2-7 gives the full variable domain: GAGVSQSPSNKVTEKGKDVELRCDPISGHTALYWYRQSLGQGLEFLIYFQGNSAPDKSGLPSDRFSAERTGGSVSTLTIQRTQQEDSAVYLCASSPQPDRSPLHEQYFGPGTRLTVT.